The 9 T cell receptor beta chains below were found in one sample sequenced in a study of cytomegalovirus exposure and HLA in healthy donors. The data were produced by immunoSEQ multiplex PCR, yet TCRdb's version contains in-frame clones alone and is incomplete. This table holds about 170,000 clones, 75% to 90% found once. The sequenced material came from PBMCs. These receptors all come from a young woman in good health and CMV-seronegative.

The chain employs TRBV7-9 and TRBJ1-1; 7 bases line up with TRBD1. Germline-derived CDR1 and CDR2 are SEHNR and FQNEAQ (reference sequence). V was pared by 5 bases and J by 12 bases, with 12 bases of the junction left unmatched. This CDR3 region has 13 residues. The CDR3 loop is CASSKTDRAATFF. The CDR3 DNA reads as TGTGCCAGCAGCAAGACCGACAGGGCGGCAACTTTCTTT.

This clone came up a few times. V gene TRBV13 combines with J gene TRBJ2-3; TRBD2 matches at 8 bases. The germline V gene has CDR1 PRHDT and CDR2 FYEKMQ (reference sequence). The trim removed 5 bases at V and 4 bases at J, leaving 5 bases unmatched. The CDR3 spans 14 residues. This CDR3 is CASSPGTRADTQYF. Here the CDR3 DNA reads TGTGCCAGCAGCCCAGGGACTAGAGCAGATACGCAGTATTTT.

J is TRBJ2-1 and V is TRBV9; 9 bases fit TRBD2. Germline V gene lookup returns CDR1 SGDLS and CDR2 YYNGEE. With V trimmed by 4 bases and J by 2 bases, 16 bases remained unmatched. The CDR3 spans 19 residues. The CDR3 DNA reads TGTGCCAGCAGCCCACCCCCCGGAGGCGGGAGGGCCGCCTACAATGAGCAGTTCTTC. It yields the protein CASSPPPGGGRAAYNEQFF.

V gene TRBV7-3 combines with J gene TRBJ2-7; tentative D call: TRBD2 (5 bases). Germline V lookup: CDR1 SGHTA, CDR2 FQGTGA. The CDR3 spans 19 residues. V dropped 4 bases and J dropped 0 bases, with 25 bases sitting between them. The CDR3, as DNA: TGTGCCAGCAGCTCGACTACGCTAGACCGGGCTCCGAGCTCCTACGAGCAGTACTTC. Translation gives CASSSTTLDRAPSSYEQYF. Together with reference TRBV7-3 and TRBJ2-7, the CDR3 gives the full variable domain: GAGVSQTPSNKVTEKGKYVELRCDPISGHTALYWYRQSLGQGPEFLIYFQGTGAADDSGLPNDRFFAVRPEGSVSTLKIQRTERGDSAVYLCASSSTTLDRAPSSYEQYFGPGTRLTVT.

Here the CDR3 DNA reads TGCGCCAGCAGCCAGACCGGACTAGCGGCTGCAGATACGCAGTATTTT. Protein sequence: CASSQTGLAAADTQYF. The chain uses TRBV4-1 and TRBJ2-3; 10 bases align to TRBD2. The CDR3 has 16 residues. The V and J ends lost 3 bases and 4 bases, in that order; junction bases with no gene match: 7. Germline V gene lookup returns CDR1 MGHRA and CDR2 YSYEKL.

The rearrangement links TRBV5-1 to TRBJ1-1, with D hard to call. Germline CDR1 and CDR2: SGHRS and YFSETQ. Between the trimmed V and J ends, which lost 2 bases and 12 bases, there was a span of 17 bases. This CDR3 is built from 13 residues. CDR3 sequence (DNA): TGCGCCAGCAGCTTCGACGGGTCTATCGGGACTTTCTTT. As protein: CASSFDGSIGTFF.

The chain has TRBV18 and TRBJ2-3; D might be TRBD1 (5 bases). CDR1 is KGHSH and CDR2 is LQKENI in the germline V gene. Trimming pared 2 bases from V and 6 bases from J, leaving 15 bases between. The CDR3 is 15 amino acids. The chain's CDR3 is CASSPNHYKGDTQYF. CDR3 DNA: TGTGCCAGCTCACCAAACCATTACAAGGGGGATACGCAGTATTTT.

Here the CDR3 reads CASSSPREGWWAFF. The CDR3 DNA reads TGTGCCAGCAGTTCCCCCAGGGAAGGTTGGTGGGCTTTCTTT. The chain joins TRBV27 to TRBJ1-1; TRBD1 might be the D (5 bases). Germline V gene data show CDR1 as MNHEY and CDR2 as SMNVEV (reference sequence). The CDR3 consists of 14 residues. V was pared by 4 bases and J by 11 bases, with 20 bases between.

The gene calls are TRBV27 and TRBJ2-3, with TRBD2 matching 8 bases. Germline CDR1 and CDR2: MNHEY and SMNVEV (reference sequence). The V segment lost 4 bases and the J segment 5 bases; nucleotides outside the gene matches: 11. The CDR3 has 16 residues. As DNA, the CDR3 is TGTGCCAGCAGTTCGCGAGCGGGGGCCAGGGGAGATACGCAGTATTTT. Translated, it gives CASSSRAGARGDTQYF.